This note documents a single T cell receptor beta chain sequence. Its antigen is not known. A junction end diverges from the germline sequence, so it may reflect a read error. This entry comes from a study of tumor-infiltrating lymphocytes in primary liver carcinoma. Study overall: Ages ranged from 30 to 69, with HCC or mixed HCC-cholangiocarcinoma.

The researchers obtained blood RNA from unsorted whole blood and also extracted germline DNA. Germline V lookup: CDR1 MNHEY, CDR2 SVGEGT. The CDR3 sequence is 16 residues long. Regarding the study as a whole: In tumor-adjacent and tumor-blood pairs, overlap was lower than in tumor region pairs.

A primer matching the constant region was used to make TCR beta cDNA from about 500 ng of total RNA. For TCR beta, libraries were produced by three nested multiplex PCR rounds using slightly modified ARM-PCR. Use of TRBV1-TRBV30 forward primers with a C-beta reverse primer characterized the first two PCR rounds, which lasted about 10 cycles each. In TCRdb, the multiplex PCR reads were re-called with MiXCR into one record per CDR3 protein. The repertoire consists of approximately 330,000 distinct CDR3 sequences, with approximately 65% occurring once and the leading ten covering about 6.5%. This clonotype was sampled from a man in his forties or fifties with primary liver carcinoma and hepatitis B virus infection. The V gene is TRBV6-2 or TRBV6-3, the J gene TRBJ2-1, with 10 bases matching TRBD2. Sequenced: peripheral blood. The CDR3 reads CASTTSGTSAPGEQFF. The CDR3 DNA reads as TGTGCCAGCACCACATCCGGGACTAGCGCACCCGGTGAGCAATTCTTC.